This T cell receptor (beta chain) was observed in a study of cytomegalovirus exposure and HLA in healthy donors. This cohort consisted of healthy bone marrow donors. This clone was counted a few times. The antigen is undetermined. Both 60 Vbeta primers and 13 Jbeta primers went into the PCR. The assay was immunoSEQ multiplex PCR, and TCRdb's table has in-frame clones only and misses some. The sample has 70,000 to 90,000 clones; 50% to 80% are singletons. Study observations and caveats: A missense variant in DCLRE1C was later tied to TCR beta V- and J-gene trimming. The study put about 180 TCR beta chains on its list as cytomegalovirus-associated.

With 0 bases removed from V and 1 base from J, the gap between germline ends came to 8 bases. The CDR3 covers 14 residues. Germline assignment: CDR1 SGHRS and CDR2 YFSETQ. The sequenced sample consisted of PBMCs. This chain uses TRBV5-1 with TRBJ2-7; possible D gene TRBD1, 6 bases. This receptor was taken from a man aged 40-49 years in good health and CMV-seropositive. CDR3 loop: CASSLGDISYEQYF. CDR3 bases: TGCGCCAGCAGCTTGGGGGACATTTCCTACGAGCAGTACTTC.